This T cell receptor (beta chain) stems from a study of shared clonotypes between healthy human individuals. Method: immunoSEQ multiplex PCR; TCRdb's copy keeps in-frame clones and lacks some. The data show some 1,600,000 clones, with approximately 98% seen just once and about 0.42% held by the top ten. CD45RA-negative memory and CD45RA+ naive subsets were split from the CD4+ cells. In the case of this clone: The antigen remains undetermined.

The CDR3 is 12 residues long. CDR1 is SQVTM and CDR2 is ANQGSEA in the germline V gene. V lost 5 bases and J 0 bases, leaving 4 bases between the germline ends. Study-level findings and limits: The study's rarefaction showed incomplete sorted-subset sequencing despite large depth.

This chain joins TRBV29-1 and TRBJ1-4, with unresolved D. The sequenced sample was naive CD4+ T cells sorted from blood. As to subset: CD45RA+ positively selected. This TCR derives from a man in his thirties or forties in good health. Here the CDR3 DNA reads TGCAGCGTTAAACCAACTAATGAAAAACTGTTTTTT. This sequence encodes CSVKPTNEKLFF.